What follows are 2 T cell receptor beta chains derived from one specimen sequenced in a study of blood T cell repertoires in COVID-19. Clones were read by immunoSEQ multiplex PCR, and TCRdb kept only the in-frame ones, dropping some. Found here are about 250,000 clones, 75% to 90% of them singletons; the top ten hold over 7.5%. The sequencing sample was made of PBMCs or T cells enriched from blood (not recorded which). The receptor set was obtained from a man in his forties who had recovered from COVID-19.

The genes are TRBV19 and TRBJ1-1; D unresolved. The CDR3 totals 13 residues. V lost 7 bases, J lost 5 bases, and 14 bases lay in between. Germline CDR1 reads LNHDA; CDR2 reads SQIVND (reference sequence). The DNA of the CDR3 is TGTGCCAGTACTGTGACCCGGGATACTGAAGCTTTCTTT. Translated, it gives CASTVTRDTEAFF.

This clone was seen once. CDR3 nucleotides: TGTGCCAGCAGCTTAGATAACACAGATACGCAGTATTTT. Its translation: CASSLDNTDTQYF. The chain carries TRBV11-1 and TRBJ2-3; D is unclear. Germline CDR1 reads SGHAT; CDR2 reads FQDESV (reference sequence). The CDR3 is made up of 13 amino acids. V was clipped by 1 base and J by 2 bases, with 4 bases between them. The whole variable domain, remainder taken from reference TRBV11-1 and TRBJ2-3, is EAEVAQSPRYKITEKSQAVAFWCDPISGHATLYWYRQILGQGPELLVQFQDESVVDDSQLPKDRFSAERLKGVDSTLKIQPAELGDSAMYLCASSLDNTDTQYFGPGTRLTVL.